The 6 T cell receptor beta chains below were found in one sample sequenced in a study of cytomegalovirus exposure and HLA in healthy donors. The primer mix had 60 Vbeta and 13 Jbeta primers. Assay: immunoSEQ multiplex PCR; the TCRdb copy retains only in-frame clones and omits some. The sample holds 170,000 or so clones; around 80% are singletons and the top ten take around 6.9%. Sequencing was performed on PBMCs. The receptors here all came from a male donor in good health and CMV-seropositive.

About this clone: An end of the junction differs from the germline gene, which may be a read error. This CDR3 is also generated by other DNA sequences in the sample. The chain links TRBV6-5 to TRBJ1-5; TRBD1 matches 9 bases. Germline-derived CDR1 and CDR2 are MNHEY and SVGAGI. The CDR3 runs to 15 residues. DNA for the CDR3: TGCGCCAGCAGGAGAACGGACAGGGGCGGTCAGCCCCAGCATTTT. This codes for CASRRTDRGGQPQHF.

The V gene is TRBV19, the J gene TRBJ2-1; D may be TRBD2 (6 bases). This CDR3 has 16 residues. Trimming left V 5 bases short and J 2 bases short, with 16 bases between. Per the germline V gene, CDR1 is LNHDA and CDR2 is SQIVND (reference sequence). CDR3 sequence: CASSAQPGVTYNEQFF. The CDR3 nucleotides read TGTGCCAGTAGTGCCCAACCGGGGGTTACCTACAATGAGCAGTTCTTC.

This clone was observed once. The chain is built from TRBV19 and TRBJ2-2; 7 nucleotides agree with TRBD1. J was trimmed by 3 bases and V by 2 bases; bases with no gene match: 0. The CDR3 contains 14 residues. Germline V CDR1 and CDR2: LNHDA, SQIVND (reference sequence). The CDR3 region is CASSITGDTGELFF. The CDR3 nucleotides read TGTGCCAGTAGTATAACAGGGGACACCGGGGAGCTGTTTTTT.

The V call is TRBV9, the J call TRBJ1-5; D call uncertain. Trimming shortened V by 4 bases and J by 7 bases, and 12 bases separated the two germline ends. The CDR3 has 13 residues. Germline V gene data show CDR1 as SGDLS and CDR2 as YYNGEE. The CDR3 coding sequence is TGTGCCAGCAGCTCGGGAGTTGACCAGCCCCAGCATTTT. It is translated as CASSSGVDQPQHF.

The chain links TRBV9 to TRBJ1-5; D unclear. V dropped 1 base and J dropped 2 bases, with 7 bases sitting between them. This CDR3 is built from 14 residues. Germline V gives CDR1 SGDLS, CDR2 YYNGEE. DNA for the CDR3: TGTGCCAGCAGCGTACAGGAGGGCAATCAGCCCCAGCATTTT. Its protein product is CASSVQEGNQPQHF.

This clone has a handful of counts. The chain has TRBV9 and TRBJ1-1; D may be TRBD1 (5 bases). This CDR3 spans 15 amino acids. Between the trimmed V and J ends, which lost 4 bases and 4 bases, there was a span of 17 bases. The germline gives CDR1 SGDLS, CDR2 YYNGEE. The CDR3 DNA follows: TGTGCCAGCAGCAGCGAGACAGTGGCGGTCACTGAAGCTTTCTTT. This encodes CASSSETVAVTEAFF.